The present T cell receptor beta chain was sequenced within a study of cytomegalovirus exposure and HLA in healthy donors. In the study overall: Of roughly 400 genotyped donors, roughly 81% grouped in the Caucasian-associated ancestry cluster.

The PCR used 60 Vbeta and 13 Jbeta primers. Generated by immunoSEQ multiplex PCR, the TCRdb table keeps only in-frame clones and is missing some. Seen here are some 180,000 clones, nearly 80% observed once, and the top ten hold about 3%. Germline CDR1 SEHNR, CDR2 FQNEAQ (reference sequence). V was pared by 5 bases and J by 1 base, with 11 bases of the junction left unmatched. The CDR3 is made up of 18 amino acids. The source is a female donor in good health and CMV-seronegative. What was sequenced was PBMCs. The chain combines TRBV7-9 with TRBJ2-2, with 9 nucleotides matching TRBD1. As DNA, the CDR3 is TGTGCCAGCAGCCTAACGGATCCGGGACAGGGGAACACCGGGGAGCTGTTTTTT. Its translation is CASSLTDPGQGNTGELFF.